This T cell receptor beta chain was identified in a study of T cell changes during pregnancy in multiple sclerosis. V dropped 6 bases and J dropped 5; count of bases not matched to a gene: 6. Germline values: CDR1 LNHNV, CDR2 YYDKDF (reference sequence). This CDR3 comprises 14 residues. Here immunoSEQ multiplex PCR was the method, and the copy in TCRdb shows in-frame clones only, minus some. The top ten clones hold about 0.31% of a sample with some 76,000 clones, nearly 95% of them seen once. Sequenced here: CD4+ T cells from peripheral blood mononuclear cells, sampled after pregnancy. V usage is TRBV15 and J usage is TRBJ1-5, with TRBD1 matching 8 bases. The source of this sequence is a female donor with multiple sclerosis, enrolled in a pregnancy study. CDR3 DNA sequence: TGTGCCACCAGTGATGGACAGGGCGATCAGCCCCAGCATTTT. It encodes CATSDGQGDQPQHF.